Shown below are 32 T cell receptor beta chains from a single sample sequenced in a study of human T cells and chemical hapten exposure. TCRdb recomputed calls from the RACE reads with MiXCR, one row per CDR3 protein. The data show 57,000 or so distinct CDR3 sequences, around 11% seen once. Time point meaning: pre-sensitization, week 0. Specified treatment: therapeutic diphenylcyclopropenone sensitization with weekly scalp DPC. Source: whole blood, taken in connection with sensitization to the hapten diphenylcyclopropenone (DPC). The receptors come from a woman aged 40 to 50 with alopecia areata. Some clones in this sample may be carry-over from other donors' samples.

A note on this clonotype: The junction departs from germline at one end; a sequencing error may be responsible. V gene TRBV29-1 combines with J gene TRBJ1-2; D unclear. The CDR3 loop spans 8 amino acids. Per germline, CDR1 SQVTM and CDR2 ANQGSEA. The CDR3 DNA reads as TGCAGCGCCCCCCCCGCCGCCTTC. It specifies CSAPPAAF.

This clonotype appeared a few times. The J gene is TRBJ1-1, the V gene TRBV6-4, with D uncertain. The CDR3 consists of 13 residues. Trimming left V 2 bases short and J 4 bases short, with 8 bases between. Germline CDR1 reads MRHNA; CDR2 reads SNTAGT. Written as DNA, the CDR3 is TGTGCCAGCAGTGACGTAGGGTCCACTGAAGCTTTCTTT. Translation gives CASSDVGSTEAFF.

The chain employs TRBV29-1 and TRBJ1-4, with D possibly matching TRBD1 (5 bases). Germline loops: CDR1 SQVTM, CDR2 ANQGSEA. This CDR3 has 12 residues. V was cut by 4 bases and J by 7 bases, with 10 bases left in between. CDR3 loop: CSVGQGLEKLFF. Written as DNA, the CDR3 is TGCAGCGTTGGGCAGGGACTTGAAAAACTGTTTTTT.

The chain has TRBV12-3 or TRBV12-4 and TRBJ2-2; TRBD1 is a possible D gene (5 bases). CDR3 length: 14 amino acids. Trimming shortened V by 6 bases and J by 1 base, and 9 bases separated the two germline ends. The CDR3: CASRTQGNTGELFF. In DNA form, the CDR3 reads TGTGCCAGCAGGACGCAGGGGAACACCGGGGAGCTGTTTTTT.

This CDR3 reads CASRLVDQPQHF. The CDR3 DNA reads TGTGCCAGCAGGTTGGTAGATCAGCCCCAGCATTTT. This sequence joins TRBV28 and TRBJ1-5; D not resolved. The CDR3 covers 12 residues. V lost 6 bases, J lost 5 bases, and 8 bases lay in between. Germline-derived CDR1 and CDR2 are MDHEN and SYDVKM.

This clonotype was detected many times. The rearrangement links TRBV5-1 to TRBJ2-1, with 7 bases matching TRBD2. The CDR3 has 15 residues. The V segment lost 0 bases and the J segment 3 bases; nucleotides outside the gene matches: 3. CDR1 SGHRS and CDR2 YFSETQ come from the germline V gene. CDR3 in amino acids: CASSLASGNYNEQFF. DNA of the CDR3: TGCGCCAGCAGCTTGGCCAGCGGGAACTACAATGAGCAGTTCTTC.

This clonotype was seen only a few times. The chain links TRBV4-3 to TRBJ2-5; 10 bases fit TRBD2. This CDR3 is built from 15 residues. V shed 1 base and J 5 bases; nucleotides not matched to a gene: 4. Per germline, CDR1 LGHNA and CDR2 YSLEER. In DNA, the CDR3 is TGCGCCAGCAGCCAAGCTCTAGCGGGGGTGGAGACCCAGTACTTC. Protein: CASSQALAGVETQYF.

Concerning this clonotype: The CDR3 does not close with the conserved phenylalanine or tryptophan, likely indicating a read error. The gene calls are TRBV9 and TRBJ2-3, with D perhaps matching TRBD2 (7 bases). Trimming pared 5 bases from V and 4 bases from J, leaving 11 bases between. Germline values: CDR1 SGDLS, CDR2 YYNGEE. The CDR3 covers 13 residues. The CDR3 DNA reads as TGTGCCAGCAGTGGGGGGGGCGCAGATACGCAGTATTTA. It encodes CASSGGGADTQYL.

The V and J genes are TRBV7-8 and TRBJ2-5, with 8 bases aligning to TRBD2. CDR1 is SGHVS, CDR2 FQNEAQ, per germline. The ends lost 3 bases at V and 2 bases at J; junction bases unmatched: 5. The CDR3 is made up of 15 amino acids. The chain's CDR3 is CASSFVLAAQETQYF. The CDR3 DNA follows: TGTGCCAGCAGCTTCGTACTAGCGGCTCAAGAGACCCAGTACTTC.

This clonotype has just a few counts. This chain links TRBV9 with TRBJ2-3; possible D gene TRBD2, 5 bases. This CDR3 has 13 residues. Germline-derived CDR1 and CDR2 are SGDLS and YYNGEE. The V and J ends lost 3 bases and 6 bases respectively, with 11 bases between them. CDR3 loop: CASSAPQRDTQYF. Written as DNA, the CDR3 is TGTGCCAGCAGCGCCCCCCAGCGGGATACGCAGTATTTT.

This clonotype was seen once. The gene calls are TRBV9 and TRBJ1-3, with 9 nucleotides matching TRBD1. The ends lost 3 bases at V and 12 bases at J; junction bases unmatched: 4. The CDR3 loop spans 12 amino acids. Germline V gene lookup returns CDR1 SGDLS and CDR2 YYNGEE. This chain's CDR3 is CASSGTGGGIYF. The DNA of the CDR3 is TGTGCCAGCAGCGGTACAGGGGGCGGCATATATTTT.

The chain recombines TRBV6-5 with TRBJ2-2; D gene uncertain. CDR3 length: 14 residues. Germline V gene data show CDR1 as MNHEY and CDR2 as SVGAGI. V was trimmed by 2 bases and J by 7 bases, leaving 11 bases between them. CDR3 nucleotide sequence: TGTGCCAGCAGTTACGGAGCGTCGAGCGGGGAGCTGTTTTTT. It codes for CASSYGASSGELFF.

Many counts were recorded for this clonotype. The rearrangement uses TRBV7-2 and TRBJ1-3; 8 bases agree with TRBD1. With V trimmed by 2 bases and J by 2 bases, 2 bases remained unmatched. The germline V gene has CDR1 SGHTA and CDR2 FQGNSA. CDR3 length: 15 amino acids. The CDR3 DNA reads TGTGCCAGCAGCTTACAGGGGGCGGCTGGAAACACCATATATTTT. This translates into CASSLQGAAGNTIYF.

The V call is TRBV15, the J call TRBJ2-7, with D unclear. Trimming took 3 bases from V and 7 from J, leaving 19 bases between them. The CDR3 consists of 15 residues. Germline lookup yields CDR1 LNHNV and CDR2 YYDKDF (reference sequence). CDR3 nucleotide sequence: TGTGCCACCAGCAGGACACTAAGCACTACGGGTGAGCAGTACTTC. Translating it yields CATSRTLSTTGEQYF.

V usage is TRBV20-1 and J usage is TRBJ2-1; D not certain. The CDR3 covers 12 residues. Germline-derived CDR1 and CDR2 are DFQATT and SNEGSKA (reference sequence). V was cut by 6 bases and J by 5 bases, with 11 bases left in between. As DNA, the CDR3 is TGCAGTGCCGCGGACGGAGACAATGAGCAGTTCTTC. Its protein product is CSAADGDNEQFF.

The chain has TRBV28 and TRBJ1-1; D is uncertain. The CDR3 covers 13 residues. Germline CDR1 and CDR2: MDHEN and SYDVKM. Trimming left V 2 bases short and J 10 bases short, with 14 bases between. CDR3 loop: CASSLRLNLLAFF. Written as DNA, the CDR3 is TGTGCCAGCAGTTTAAGACTTAATCTTTTAGCTTTCTTT.

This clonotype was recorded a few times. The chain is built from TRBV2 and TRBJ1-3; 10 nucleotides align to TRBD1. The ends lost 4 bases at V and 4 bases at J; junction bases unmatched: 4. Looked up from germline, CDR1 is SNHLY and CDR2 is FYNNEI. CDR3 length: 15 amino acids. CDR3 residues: CASSAGTGDGNTIYF. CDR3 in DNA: TGTGCCAGCAGTGCCGGGACAGGGGACGGAAACACCATATATTTT.

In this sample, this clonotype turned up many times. The CDR3 sequence is CASSVDTSGGVIDTQYF. The CDR3 region has the DNA TGTGCCAGCAGCGTAGACACTAGCGGGGGCGTGATCGATACGCAGTATTTT. The chain joins TRBV9 to TRBJ2-3; 11 bases map to TRBD2. The germline V gene has CDR1 SGDLS and CDR2 YYNGEE. Trimming at V came to 0 bases and at J to 6 bases, leaving 9 bases not matched to a gene. The CDR3 spans 17 residues.

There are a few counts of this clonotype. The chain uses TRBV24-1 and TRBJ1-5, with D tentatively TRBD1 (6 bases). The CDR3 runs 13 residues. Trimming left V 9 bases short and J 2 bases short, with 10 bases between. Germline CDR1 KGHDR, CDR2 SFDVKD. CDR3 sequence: CATQQGGNQPQHF. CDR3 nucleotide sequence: TGTGCCACCCAACAGGGAGGCAATCAGCCCCAGCATTTT.

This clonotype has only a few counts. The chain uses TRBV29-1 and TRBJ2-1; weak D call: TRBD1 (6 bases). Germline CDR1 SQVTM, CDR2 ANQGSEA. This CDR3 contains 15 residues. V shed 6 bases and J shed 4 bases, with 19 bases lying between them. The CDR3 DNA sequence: TGCAGCGTGGGTTATCGACAGGCCTTATACAATGAGCAGTTCTTC. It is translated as CSVGYRQALYNEQFF.

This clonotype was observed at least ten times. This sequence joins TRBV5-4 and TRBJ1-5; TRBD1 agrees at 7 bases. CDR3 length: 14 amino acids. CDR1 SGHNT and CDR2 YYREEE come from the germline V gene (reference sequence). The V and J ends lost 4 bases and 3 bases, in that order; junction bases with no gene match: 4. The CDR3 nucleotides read TGTGCCAGCAGCCAGGGACAGAACAATCAGCCCCAGCATTTT. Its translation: CASSQGQNNQPQHF.

CDR3: CASSPKPPSTSGINEQYF. CDR3 DNA sequence: TGTGCCAGCAGCCCCAAACCTCCCAGTACTAGCGGGATAAACGAGCAGTACTTC. The V call is TRBV11-2, the J call TRBJ2-7; 10 bases line up with TRBD2. The V gene end was trimmed by 5 bases and the J gene end by 5 bases; junction bases not matched to a gene: 18. Germline V gene sequence: CDR1 SGHAT, CDR2 FQNNGV. The CDR3 sequence is 18 residues long.

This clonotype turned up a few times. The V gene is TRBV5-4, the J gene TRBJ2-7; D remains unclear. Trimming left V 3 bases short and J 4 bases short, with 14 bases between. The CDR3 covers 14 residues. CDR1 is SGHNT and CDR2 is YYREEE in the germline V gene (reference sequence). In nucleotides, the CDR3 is TGTGCCAGCAGCTCCCCGAGGTCTTCGTACGAGCAGTACTTC. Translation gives CASSSPRSSYEQYF. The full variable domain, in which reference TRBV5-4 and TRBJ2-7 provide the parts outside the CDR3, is ETGVTQSPTHLIKTRGQQVTLRCSSQSGHNTVSWYQQALGQGPQFIFQYYREEENGRGNFPPRFSGLQFPNYSSELNVNALELDDSALYLCASSSPRSSYEQYFGPGTRLTVT.

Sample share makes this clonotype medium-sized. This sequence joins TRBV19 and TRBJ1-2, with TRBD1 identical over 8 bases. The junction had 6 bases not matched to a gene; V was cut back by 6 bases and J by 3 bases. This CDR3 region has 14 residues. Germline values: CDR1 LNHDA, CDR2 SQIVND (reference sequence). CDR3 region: CASRMDRAHYGYTF. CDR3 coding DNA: TGTGCCAGTAGGATGGACAGGGCCCACTATGGCTACACCTTC.

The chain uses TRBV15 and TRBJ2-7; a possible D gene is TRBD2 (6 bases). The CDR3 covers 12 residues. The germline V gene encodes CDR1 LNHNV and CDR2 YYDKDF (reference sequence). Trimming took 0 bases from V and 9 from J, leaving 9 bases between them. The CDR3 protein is CATSRDGGMQYF. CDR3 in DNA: TGTGCCACCAGCAGAGATGGCGGGATGCAGTACTTC.

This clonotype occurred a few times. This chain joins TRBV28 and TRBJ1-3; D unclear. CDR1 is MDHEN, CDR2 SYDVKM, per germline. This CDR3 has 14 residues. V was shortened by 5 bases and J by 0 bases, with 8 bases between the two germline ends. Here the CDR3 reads CASSLSNSGNTIYF. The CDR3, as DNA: TGTGCCAGCAGTCTATCAAACTCTGGAAACACCATATATTTT. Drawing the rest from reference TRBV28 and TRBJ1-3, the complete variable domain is DVKVTQSSRYLVKRTGEKVFLECVQDMDHENMFWYRQDPGLGLRLIYFSYDVKMKEKGDIPEGYSVSREKKERFSLILESASTNQTSMYLCASSLSNSGNTIYFGEGSWLTVV.

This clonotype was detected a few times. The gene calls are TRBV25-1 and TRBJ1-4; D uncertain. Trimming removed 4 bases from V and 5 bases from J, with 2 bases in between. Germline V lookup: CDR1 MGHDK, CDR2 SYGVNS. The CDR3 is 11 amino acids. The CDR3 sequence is CASSVNEKLFF. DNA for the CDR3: TGTGCCAGCAGTGTAAATGAAAAACTGTTTTTT. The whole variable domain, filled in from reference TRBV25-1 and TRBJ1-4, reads EADIYQTPRYLVIGTGKKITLECSQTMGHDKMYWYQQDPGMELHLIHYSYGVNSTEKGDLSSESTVSRIRTEHFPLTLESARPSHTSQYLCASSVNEKLFFGSGTQLSVL.

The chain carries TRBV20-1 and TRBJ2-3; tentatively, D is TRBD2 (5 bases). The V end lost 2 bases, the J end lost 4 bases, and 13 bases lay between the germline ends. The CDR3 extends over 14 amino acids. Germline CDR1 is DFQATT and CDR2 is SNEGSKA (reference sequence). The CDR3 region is CSARLGGPSDTQYF. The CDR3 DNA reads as TGCAGTGCTAGACTAGGAGGCCCCTCAGATACGCAGTATTTT.

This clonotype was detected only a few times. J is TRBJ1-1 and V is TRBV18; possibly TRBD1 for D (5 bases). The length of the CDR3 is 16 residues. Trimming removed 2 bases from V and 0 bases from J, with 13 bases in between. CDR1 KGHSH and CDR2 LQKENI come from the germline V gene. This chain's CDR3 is CASSPSQGRMNTEAFF. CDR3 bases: TGTGCCAGCTCACCAAGCCAGGGCAGAATGAACACTGAAGCTTTCTTT.

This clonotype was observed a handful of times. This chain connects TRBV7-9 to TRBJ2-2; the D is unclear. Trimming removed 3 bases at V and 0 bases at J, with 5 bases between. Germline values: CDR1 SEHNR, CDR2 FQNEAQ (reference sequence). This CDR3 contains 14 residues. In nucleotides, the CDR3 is TGTGCCAGCAGCTTCGTGGCGAACACCGGGGAGCTGTTTTTT. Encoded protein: CASSFVANTGELFF.

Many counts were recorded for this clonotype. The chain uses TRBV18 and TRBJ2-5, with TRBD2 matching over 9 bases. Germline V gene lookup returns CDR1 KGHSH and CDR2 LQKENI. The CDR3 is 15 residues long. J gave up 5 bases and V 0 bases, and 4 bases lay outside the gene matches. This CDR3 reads CASSPPRGGPETQYF. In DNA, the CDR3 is TGTGCCAGCTCACCACCGCGGGGGGGTCCCGAGACCCAGTACTTC.

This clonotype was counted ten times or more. CDR3 nucleotide sequence: TGTGCCAGCAGATCACTTGGACTAGCGGACTCCTACGAGCAGTACTTC. It codes for CASRSLGLADSYEQYF. This chain connects TRBV6-2 or TRBV6-3 to TRBJ2-7; 10 bases align to TRBD2. Germline V gene sequence: CDR1 MNHEY, CDR2 SVGEGT. The trim removed 6 bases at V and 0 bases at J, leaving 8 bases unmatched. This CDR3 contains 16 residues.